The 31 T cell receptor beta chains below all came from one sample that was sequenced in a study of T-cell reconstitution after alpha-beta-depleted transplantation in children. The library targeted TCRbeta and was prepared with unique molecular identifiers. TCRdb reanalysed the PCR reads using MiXCR and keeps one entry per CDR3 protein. The sample lists over 550,000 distinct CDR3 sequences; roughly a tenth were seen once. The material was PBMCs from the stem cell graft donor, obtained from the stem cell graft. The receptors shown here come from a human donor who donated a stem cell graft to a child with acute myeloid leukemia.

This clonotype has at least ten counts. The CDR3 DNA is TGTGCCAGCAGCCCAGAATCGGGTTCACTAGGGGAAAAACTGTTTTTT. Translation gives CASSPESGSLGEKLFF. The chain uses TRBV9 and TRBJ1-4; no definite D call. Germline values: CDR1 SGDLS, CDR2 YYNGEE. This CDR3 is built from 16 residues. V lost 4 bases to trimming and J lost 8 bases, with 21 bases between them.

This clonotype was seen only a few times. The chain joins TRBV6-2 or TRBV6-3 to TRBJ2-1, with D hard to call. This CDR3 has 13 amino acids. CDR1 MNHEY and CDR2 SVGEGT come from the germline V gene. Trimming took off 0 bases at V and 6 bases at J, with 6 bases between the two ends. The CDR3 here is CASSYSSSNEQFF. The CDR3 region has the DNA TGTGCCAGCAGTTACTCGTCTAGCAATGAGCAGTTCTTC.

Many counts were recorded for this clonotype. This chain connects TRBV9 to TRBJ2-1; 13 bases map to TRBD2. J was trimmed by 0 bases and V by 4 bases; bases with no gene match: 7. There are 18 residues in the CDR3. CDR1 SGDLS and CDR2 YYNGEE come from the germline V gene. CDR3 in amino acids: CASSSRTSGGNSYNEQFF. In nucleotides, the CDR3 is TGTGCCAGCAGCTCCCGGACTAGCGGGGGTAACTCCTACAATGAGCAGTTCTTC.

This clonotype appeared a few times. The CDR3 loop reads CASSTLGRGSDTQYF. The CDR3 DNA is TGTGCCAGCAGTACACTGGGACGGGGGTCAGATACGCAGTATTTT. V and J are TRBV7-2 and TRBJ2-3; maybe TRBD2 (6 bases). CDR3 size: 15 residues. V was pared by 6 bases and J by 4 bases, with 17 bases between. Looked up from germline, CDR1 is SGHTA and CDR2 is FQGNSA.

This sequence joins TRBV29-1 and TRBJ1-1, with 7 bases matching TRBD1. The V gene's germline CDR1 is SQVTM and CDR2 ANQGSEA. The CDR3 spans 12 residues. Germline trimming cut 6 bases from V and 5 bases from J; bases unmatched to any gene: 6. CDR3 in amino acids: CSVGPQGTEAFF. CDR3 bases: TGCAGCGTCGGTCCACAGGGGACTGAAGCTTTCTTT. Based on the CDR3 plus reference TRBV29-1 and TRBJ1-1, the full variable domain is SAVISQKPSRDICQRGTSLTIQCQVDSQVTMMFWYRQQPGQSLTLIATANQGSEATYESGFVIDKFPISRPNLTFSTLTVSNMSPEDSSIYLCSVGPQGTEAFFGQGTRLTVV.

This clonotype was counted a few times. This chain links TRBV6-1 with TRBJ2-7; 11 bases fit TRBD1. Germline CDR1 MNHNS, CDR2 SASEGT. With 5 bases clipped from V and 0 bases from J, the junction kept 9 bases outside the gene matches. CDR3 size: 17 residues. The CDR3 DNA follows: TGTGCCAGCAGTCGGAGGAAAGGGACAGGGGGCTCCTACGAGCAGTACTTC. This sequence encodes CASSRRKGTGGSYEQYF.

This clonotype was recorded at least ten times. The genes are TRBV20-1 and TRBJ2-7; possibly TRBD1 for D (6 bases). Trimming pared 0 bases from V and 2 bases from J, leaving 11 bases between. The V gene's germline CDR1 is DFQATT and CDR2 SNEGSKA (reference sequence). CDR3 length: 14 amino acids. The CDR3 coding sequence is TGCAGTGCTAGAGATGGAGGACAGCCCTACGAGCAGTACTTC. It yields the protein CSARDGGQPYEQYF.

This clonotype was recorded a few times. The chain combines TRBV6-2 or TRBV6-3 with TRBJ2-1, with TRBD1 identical over 7 bases. The CDR3 covers 16 residues. Germline CDR1 MNHEY, CDR2 SVGEGT. V lost 0 bases, J lost 9 bases, and 11 bases stayed unmatched. The CDR3 spells CASSYSKGQGVAEQFF. CDR3 sequence (DNA): TGTGCCAGCAGTTACTCGAAGGGGCAGGGGGTTGCTGAGCAGTTCTTC.

This clonotype was seen a few times. An end of the junction differs from the germline gene, which may be a read error. The gene calls are TRBV7-7 and TRBJ2-5; 9 bases agree with TRBD2. This CDR3 has 14 amino acids. Germline loops: CDR1 SSHAT, CDR2 FNYEAQ (reference sequence). Here the CDR3 DNA reads TGTGCTAGCAGCTTTAGCGGGAGTGAAGAGACCCAGTACTTC. Amino acid sequence: CASSFSGSEETQYF.

The rearrangement links TRBV4-3 to TRBJ2-7, with a tentative D call TRBD2 (6 bases). Germline V gene lookup returns CDR1 LGHNA and CDR2 YSLEER. This CDR3 is built from 15 residues. V lost 1 base and J 0 bases, leaving 10 bases between the germline ends. Here the CDR3 reads CASSQGIGSSYEQYF. The CDR3 bases are TGCGCCAGCAGCCAAGGCATCGGGAGCTCCTACGAGCAGTACTTC.

This clonotype showed up just a few times. The chain links TRBV7-9 to TRBJ2-1; D remains unclear. The CDR3 extends over 12 amino acids. Per the germline V gene, CDR1 is SEHNR and CDR2 is FQNEAQ (reference sequence). The V end lost 8 bases, the J end lost 5 bases, and 10 bases lay between the germline ends. The CDR3 DNA sequence: TGTGCCAGCGTGTCCCTGAACAATGAGCAGTTCTTC. This codes for CASVSLNNEQFF.

The table lists this clonotype with many counts. The chain couples TRBV12-3 or TRBV12-4 to TRBJ1-4; D gene unclear. V lost 9 bases and J 6 bases, leaving 11 bases between the germline ends. The CDR3 is made up of 12 amino acids. The CDR3, as DNA: TGTGCCAGTAATAGATTCCATGAAAAACTGTTTTTT. It codes for CASNRFHEKLFF.

This clonotype was picked up many times. The chain links TRBV27 to TRBJ2-1; tentatively, D is TRBD2 (5 bases). Germline loops: CDR1 MNHEY, CDR2 SMNVEV (reference sequence). The CDR3 contains 12 residues. The V and J ends lost 6 bases and 9 bases respectively, with 12 bases between them. In DNA form, the CDR3 reads TGTGCCAGCAGCGGGCTAGCCGGTGAGCAGTTCTTC. It is translated as CASSGLAGEQFF.

This clonotype showed up just a few times. The chain employs TRBV28 and TRBJ2-3; 9 bases line up with TRBD2. The CDR3 runs to 14 residues. Unmatched junction bases numbered 2, after V lost 2 bases and J lost 5 bases. Germline lookup yields CDR1 MDHEN and CDR2 SYDVKM. CDR3 in amino acids: CASSLRREGDTQYF. In DNA, the CDR3 is TGTGCCAGCAGTTTAAGGCGGGAGGGAGATACGCAGTATTTT.

This clonotype was detected only a few times. The chain joins TRBV5-5 to TRBJ1-6, with D possibly matching TRBD1 (6 bases). Between the trimmed V and J ends, which lost 6 bases and 9 bases, there was a span of 16 bases. This CDR3 is 14 amino acids long. Germline loops: CDR1 SGHKS, CDR2 YYEKEE (reference sequence). This chain's CDR3 is CASNPTGMGSPLHF. As DNA, the CDR3 is TGTGCCAGCAACCCAACAGGGATGGGTTCACCCCTCCACTTT.

The V gene is TRBV5-1, the J gene TRBJ2-3, with D maybe TRBD2 (6 bases). With 2 bases removed from V and 1 base from J, the gap between germline ends came to 11 bases. The CDR3 contains 15 residues. Looked up from germline, CDR1 is SGHRS and CDR2 is YFSETQ. CDR3 in DNA: TGCGCCAGCAGCTTTCCGGGAGCCGGCACAGATACGCAGTATTTT. Its protein product is CASSFPGAGTDTQYF.

This clonotype was detected ten times or more. The chain employs TRBV18 and TRBJ2-2; D is unresolved. The CDR3 length is 13 residues. Deletions cut 9 bases from V and 1 base from J, with 9 bases between. Germline V CDR1 and CDR2: KGHSH, LQKENI. The CDR3 sequence is CASSPGNTGELFF. The CDR3 DNA sequence: TGTGCCAGTTCGCCGGGGAACACCGGGGAGCTGTTTTTT.

CDR3 nucleotide sequence: TGTGCCAGCAGCCCTACCCTCCTCTACGAGCAGTACTTC. This encodes CASSPTLLYEQYF. The rearrangement uses TRBV4-2 and TRBJ2-7; no clear D gene. Germline-derived CDR1 and CDR2 are LGHNA and YNFKEQ. Trimming shortened V by 4 bases and J by 3 bases, and 10 bases separated the two germline ends. This CDR3 has 13 residues.

The chain employs TRBV30 and TRBJ1-6, with D perhaps matching TRBD1 (5 bases). V was clipped by 2 bases and J by 12 bases, with 8 bases between them. The CDR3 totals 11 residues. Germline V lookup: CDR1 GTSNPN, CDR2 SVGIG (reference sequence). This chain's CDR3 is CAWSLGEPLHF. The CDR3 DNA reads TGTGCCTGGAGTTTAGGGGAACCCCTCCACTTT.

This clonotype was seen many times. This chain joins TRBV29-1 and TRBJ2-3; no reliable D call. The CDR3 is made up of 11 amino acids. The V gene's germline CDR1 is SQVTM and CDR2 ANQGSEA. Trimming shortened V by 8 bases and J by 3 bases, and 9 bases separated the two germline ends. The DNA for the CDR3 is TGCAGCATCCGGGCGACAGATACGCAGTATTTT. Its protein is CSIRATDTQYF.

The V call is TRBV20-1, the J call TRBJ2-1; 14 bases are a match to TRBD2. The V gene end was trimmed by 6 bases and the J gene end by 2 bases; junction bases not matched to a gene: 6. The germline CDR1 and CDR2 sequences are DFQATT and SNEGSKA (reference sequence). The length of the CDR3 is 16 residues. The DNA of the CDR3 is TGCAGTGCCATGACTAGCGGGAGGGCCGCCTACAATGAGCAGTTCTTC. It translates to CSAMTSGRAAYNEQFF.

This clonotype occurred many times. The chain uses TRBV20-1 and TRBJ2-1; 16 bases map to TRBD2. The CDR3 is 16 residues long. The germline V gene has CDR1 DFQATT and CDR2 SNEGSKA (reference sequence). V lost 5 bases to trimming and J lost 4 bases; unmatched junction nucleotides: 5. CDR3 bases: TGCAGTGCTGCCGGGACTAGCGGGAGGGTTTACAATGAGCAGTTCTTC. This codes for CSAAGTSGRVYNEQFF.

A few counts support this clonotype. V gene TRBV29-1 combines with J gene TRBJ2-2, with TRBD1 matching 7 bases. Germline CDR1 is SQVTM and CDR2 is ANQGSEA. V trimming: 5 bases; J trimming: 6 bases; junction bases outside the gene matches: 6. The CDR3 has 13 amino acids. CDR3 amino acids: CSVSRGRAGELFF. In DNA form, the CDR3 reads TGCAGCGTTTCTAGGGGGCGAGCCGGGGAGCTGTTTTTT.

This clonotype was observed many times. A read error may produce the germline difference seen at one junction end. This sequence joins TRBV11-2 and TRBJ2-5; 9 nucleotides line up with TRBD1. The V gene's germline CDR1 is SGHAT and CDR2 FQNNGV. The CDR3 runs 13 residues. The CDR3 DNA reads TGTGCCAGCAGCTTAGACCTCGGACAGGGGATTAACTTC. Its protein product is CASSLDLGQGINF.

This clonotype has ten or more counts. The CDR3: CASSQGYEQFF. Written as DNA, the CDR3 is TGTGCCAGCAGCCAGGGGTATGAGCAGTTCTTC. The chain combines TRBV3-1 with TRBJ2-1; D is uncertain. Germline loops: CDR1 LGHDT, CDR2 YNNKEL (reference sequence). V lost 3 bases, J lost 8 bases, and 5 bases lay in between. The CDR3 has 11 amino acids.

About this clonotype: This CDR3 fails to terminate in the conserved phenylalanine or tryptophan, so it likely reflects a read error. No DNA is shown, since the ends of the CDR3 on it are uncertain; the CDR3 is the one TCRdb lists. The J gene is TRBJ2-7, the V gene TRBV7-2; the table gives TRBD2 as D, unverified against the DNA. Including both end residues, the CDR3 is 12 amino acids long. CDR1 is SGHTA, CDR2 FQGNSA, per germline. The CDR3: CASSLVFASGTL.

This clonotype was seen ten or more times. The chain joins TRBV15 to TRBJ1-5; D remains unclear. The V gene lost 1 base and the J gene lost 7 bases, with 11 bases spanning the gap. The CDR3 consists of 14 residues. Germline V gives CDR1 LNHNV, CDR2 YYDKDF (reference sequence). CDR3 bases: TGTGCCACCAGCAGAGGAGGGCCAGGCCAGCCCCAGCATTTT. Translated: CATSRGGPGQPQHF.

This clonotype was recorded many times. V usage is TRBV4-1 and J usage is TRBJ2-1; TRBD2 aligns across 10 bases. V trimming: 0 bases; J trimming: 7 bases; junction bases outside the gene matches: 3. This CDR3 contains 15 residues. CDR1 is MGHRA, CDR2 YSYEKL, per germline. CDR3 nucleotide sequence: TGCGCCAGCAGCCAAGATCCTAGCGGGAGTAATGAGCAGTTCTTC. This translates into CASSQDPSGSNEQFF.

This clonotype has a count of ten or more. The chain combines TRBV9 with TRBJ2-1, with 10 nucleotides matching TRBD2. Germline V lookup: CDR1 SGDLS, CDR2 YYNGEE. V lost 0 bases and J lost 1; bases outside the gene matches: 4. The CDR3 totals 17 residues. CDR3 nucleotides: TGTGCCAGCAGCGTAGCTAGCGGGAGTCCTTCCTACAATGAGCAGTTCTTC. Translation gives CASSVASGSPSYNEQFF.

This clonotype has just a few counts. V gene TRBV7-9 combines with J gene TRBJ1-2; no firm D call. CDR1 and CDR2 (germline): SEHNR, FQNEAQ (reference sequence). The CDR3 length is 12 residues. V was clipped by 5 bases and J by 6 bases, with 10 bases between them. CDR3 coding DNA: TGTGCCAGCAGCCCTATTGGGGATGGCTACACCTTC. Encoded protein: CASSPIGDGYTF.

This clonotype was counted many times. V gene TRBV30 combines with J gene TRBJ2-7; D is unresolved. The CDR3 runs to 14 residues. The V and J ends lost 3 bases and 0 bases respectively, with 12 bases between them. CDR1 and CDR2 (germline): GTSNPN, SVGIG (reference sequence). DNA of the CDR3: TGTGCCTGGAGCGTTAGTCAACTCTCCTACGAGCAGTACTTC. This translates into CAWSVSQLSYEQYF. The full variable domain, completed using reference TRBV30 and TRBJ2-7, is SQTIHQWPATLVQPVGSPLSLECTVEGTSNPNLYWYRQAAGRGLQLLFYSVGIGQISSEVPQNLSASRPQDRQFILSSKKLLLSDSGFYLCAWSVSQLSYEQYFGPGTRLTVT.